The 5 T cell receptor beta chains given below trace back to one sample, sequenced in a study of T cell responses to AZD1222 COVID-19 vaccine. Here immunoSEQ multiplex PCR was the method, and the copy in TCRdb shows in-frame clones only, minus some. This sample has 110,000 to 150,000 clones, with just over 90% found just once. Here the sequenced sample was peripheral blood, taken on day 0 of AZD1222 vaccination. These receptors originate from an adult in good health.

The rearrangement joins TRBV7-9 to TRBJ1-1; D is unresolved. From germline, CDR1 is SEHNR and CDR2 FQNEAQ (reference sequence). The CDR3 consists of 12 residues. The germline V and J ends were trimmed by 8 bases and 0 bases, with 7 bases remaining between them. The CDR3 protein is CASQKVNTEAFF. CDR3 sequence (DNA): TGTGCCAGCCAGAAAGTGAACACTGAAGCTTTCTTT.

The genes are TRBV11-2 and TRBJ2-5; a weak D match, TRBD2 (7 bases). Germline V gene sequence: CDR1 SGHAT, CDR2 FQNNGV. The CDR3 is made up of 13 amino acids. Between the trimmed V and J ends, which lost 8 bases and 1 base, there was a span of 11 bases. CDR3 in amino acids: CASRRGAQETQYF. Written as DNA, the CDR3 is TGTGCCAGCCGTCGGGGGGCCCAAGAGACCCAGTACTTC.

CDR3: CASSPGGYGYTF. DNA for the CDR3: TGTGCCAGCAGCCCGGGGGGGTATGGCTACACCTTC. The chain has TRBV6-4 and TRBJ1-2, with a weak D call TRBD1 (5 bases). V shed 6 bases and J shed 5 bases, with 10 bases lying between them. The CDR3 loop spans 12 amino acids. Germline V CDR1 and CDR2: MRHNA, SNTAGT.

The chain joins TRBV19 to TRBJ1-1, with 7 bases that match TRBD1. This CDR3 region has 15 residues. Per the germline V gene, CDR1 is LNHDA and CDR2 is SQIVND (reference sequence). The ends lost 3 bases at V and 4 bases at J; junction bases unmatched: 8. The CDR3 region is CASSISRPGGTEAFF. Written as DNA, the CDR3 is TGTGCCAGTAGTATTTCCCGCCCAGGGGGCACTGAAGCTTTCTTT. The full variable domain, its missing parts supplied by reference TRBV19 and TRBJ1-1, is DGGITQSPKYLFRKEGQNVTLSCEQNLNHDAMYWYRQDPGQGLRLIYYSQIVNDFQKGDIAEGYSVSREKKESFPLTVTSAQKNPTAFYLCASSISRPGGTEAFFGQGTRLTVV.

V usage is TRBV7-9 and J usage is TRBJ1-4; D may be TRBD1 (6 bases). Germline V CDR1 and CDR2: SEHNR, FQNEAQ (reference sequence). V lost 2 bases and J 7 bases, leaving 11 bases between the germline ends. This CDR3 has 14 amino acids. DNA of the CDR3: TGTGCCAGCAGCTTAAGAACAGGGAGTGAAAAACTGTTTTTT. This encodes CASSLRTGSEKLFF. The whole variable domain, remainder taken from reference TRBV7-9 and TRBJ1-4, is DTGVSQNPRHKITKRGQNVTFRCDPISEHNRLYWYRQTLGQGPEFLTYFQNEAQLEKSRLLSDRFSAERPKGSFSTLEIQRTEQGDSAMYLCASSLRTGSEKLFFGSGTQLSVL.